The 6 T cell receptor beta chains below were found in one sample sequenced in a study of beta chain features in type 1 diabetes. Reverse transcription of all isolated RNA meant that expressed TCRB transcripts were sequenced. The table came from immunoSEQ multiplex PCR; TCRdb's copy has only in-frame clones and leaves some out. Altogether almost 350,000 clones are present, about 18% being singletons, with the ten largest covering 0.035% to 0.05%. What was sequenced was naive CD4+ T cells from blood. The receptor source for this set is a woman between 18 and 29 years old in good health.

This clone showed up just a few times. The chain carries TRBV7-8 and TRBJ2-1; 13 bases are shared with TRBD2. The V and J ends lost 5 bases and 8 bases, in that order; junction bases with no gene match: 9. CDR3 size: 16 residues. CDR1 and CDR2 from the germline V gene are SGHVS and FQNEAQ. The CDR3 reads CASSPRLAGGRDEQFF. The CDR3 DNA follows: TGTGCCAGCAGCCCTAGACTAGCGGGAGGCCGCGATGAGCAGTTCTTC.

V gene TRBV29-1 combines with J gene TRBJ1-3; tentative D call: TRBD1 (5 bases). Looked up from germline, CDR1 is SQVTM and CDR2 is ANQGSEA. The CDR3 covers 13 residues. V lost 6 bases and J 1 base, leaving 10 bases between the germline ends. This chain's CDR3 is CSVTRVSGNTIYF. Written as DNA, the CDR3 is TGCAGCGTAACCAGGGTTTCTGGAAACACCATATATTTT.

The chain carries TRBV7-8 and TRBJ1-5, with a weak D call TRBD1 (6 bases). Germline V gene lookup returns CDR1 SGHVS and CDR2 FQNEAQ. V was trimmed by 5 bases and J by 5 bases, leaving 13 bases between them. The CDR3 is 14 amino acids. CDR3 amino acids: CASSPTWGHQPQHF. CDR3 sequence (DNA): TGTGCCAGCAGCCCCACCTGGGGGCATCAGCCCCAGCATTTT.

V gene TRBV30 combines with J gene TRBJ1-1; 9 bases align to TRBD1. With 2 bases clipped from V and 0 bases from J, the junction kept 4 bases outside the gene matches. Per germline, CDR1 GTSNPN and CDR2 SVGIG (reference sequence). The length of the CDR3 is 15 residues. The CDR3 loop reads CAWSTGTGMNTEAFF. CDR3 coding DNA: TGTGCCTGGAGTACCGGGACAGGGATGAACACTGAAGCTTTCTTT.

This chain uses TRBV29-1 with TRBJ2-3; weak D call: TRBD2 (5 bases). This CDR3 region has 13 residues. CDR1 is SQVTM, CDR2 ANQGSEA, per germline. The V end was cut by 6 bases, the J end by 0 bases, with 10 bases between. The CDR3 loop reads CSVDSPSTDTQYF. In DNA form, the CDR3 reads TGCAGCGTGGACTCCCCTAGCACAGATACGCAGTATTTT.

V is TRBV5-6 and J is TRBJ2-1, with TRBD2 identical over 12 bases. The CDR3 runs 15 residues. Trimming removed 0 bases from V and 12 bases from J; junction bases left unmatched: 7. CDR1 and CDR2 from the germline V gene are SGHDT and YYEEEE. CDR3 nucleotides: TGTGCCAGCAGCTTGGCTGGGACTAGCGGGTATATGCAGTTCTTC. The encoded protein is CASSLAGTSGYMQFF. Supplemented by reference TRBV5-6 and TRBJ2-1, the full variable domain reads DAGVTQSPTHLIKTRGQQVTLRCSPKSGHDTVSWYQQALGQGPQFIFQYYEEEERQRGNFPDRFSGHQFPNYSSELNVNALLLGDSALYLCASSLAGTSGYMQFFGPGTRLTVL.